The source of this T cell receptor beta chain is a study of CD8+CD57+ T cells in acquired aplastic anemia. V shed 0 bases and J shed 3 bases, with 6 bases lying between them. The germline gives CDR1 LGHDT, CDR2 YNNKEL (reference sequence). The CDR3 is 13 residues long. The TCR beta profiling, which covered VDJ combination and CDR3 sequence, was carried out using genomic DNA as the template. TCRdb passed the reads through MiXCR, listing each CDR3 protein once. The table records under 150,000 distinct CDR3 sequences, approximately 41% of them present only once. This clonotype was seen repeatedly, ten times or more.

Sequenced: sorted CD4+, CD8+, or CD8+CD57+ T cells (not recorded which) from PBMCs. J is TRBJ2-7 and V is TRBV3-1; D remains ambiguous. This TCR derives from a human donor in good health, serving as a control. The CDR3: CASSQETLYEQYF. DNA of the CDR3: TGTGCCAGCAGCCAAGAAACGCTCTACGAGCAGTACTTC.